One sample yielded the 3 T cell receptor beta chains listed below, sequenced in a study of control samples from healthy donors and cancer patients. The repertoire was sequenced with immunoSEQ multiplex PCR; TCRdb's copy has only in-frame clones and lacks some. The sample has approximately 180,000 clones; about 91% are singletons. Sequencing was done on a sample of blood. The receptors come from a middle-aged woman in good health.

This clone was seen a single time. In DNA, the CDR3 is TGTGCCAGTGCCCCGGGACAGAACTATTATAGCAATCAGCCCCAGCATTTT. This encodes CASAPGQNYYSNQPQHF. The gene calls are TRBV19 and TRBJ1-5; 7 bases map to TRBD1. The CDR3 spans 17 residues. Germline V lookup: CDR1 LNHDA, CDR2 SQIVND (reference sequence). Trimming removed 8 bases from V and 0 bases from J; junction bases left unmatched: 13.

The chain couples TRBV5-1 to TRBJ2-5; 9 nucleotides agree with TRBD2. The germline gives CDR1 SGHRS, CDR2 YFSETQ. CDR3 length: 15 amino acids. V lost 4 bases to trimming and J lost 5 bases; unmatched junction nucleotides: 9. The CDR3 region has the DNA TGCGCCAGCAGCCCATCCGGCGGGGGGGCCGAGACCCAGTACTTC. Protein product: CASSPSGGGAETQYF.

The chain employs TRBV20-1 and TRBJ2-1; possibly TRBD2 for D (5 bases). The CDR3 contains 11 residues. Germline V gives CDR1 DFQATT, CDR2 SNEGSKA (reference sequence). The germline V and J ends were trimmed by 5 bases and 8 bases, with 10 bases remaining between them. This chain's CDR3 is CSAWTQDEQFF. The CDR3 coding sequence is TGCAGTGCTTGGACTCAGGATGAGCAGTTCTTC.